Presented here are 2 T cell receptor beta chains from one specimen sequenced in a study of Ad26.COV2.S vaccination and SARS-CoV-2 variants. Treatment of the sample: about 20 received Ad26.COV2.S at low or high dose, single or two shots; about 5 received placebo; per-sample allocation not given. Sampling was done on day 63 after the first vaccine or placebo injection. Clones were read by immunoSEQ multiplex PCR, and TCRdb kept only the in-frame ones, dropping some. The table has some 320,000 clones, around 83% seen once; the top ten hold approximately 1.9%. Sequenced material: peripheral blood, taken in a trial of Ad26.COV2.S vaccine versus placebo. These receptors all stem from a person between 18 and 65 years old who received the Ad26.COV2.S COVID-19 vaccine or a placebo.

The chain is built from TRBV9 and TRBJ2-2; D call uncertain. The V and J ends lost 0 bases and 0 bases respectively, with 9 bases between them. The V gene's germline CDR1 is SGDLS and CDR2 YYNGEE. This CDR3 comprises 16 residues. The CDR3 nucleotides are TGTGCCAGCAGCGTAGGGCAGGAGACGAACACCGGGGAGCTGTTTTTT. This gives the protein CASSVGQETNTGELFF.

The chain employs TRBV2 and TRBJ1-6; D gene ambiguous. The CDR3 totals 14 residues. V was shortened by 5 bases and J by 7 bases, with 12 bases between the two germline ends. From germline, CDR1 is SNHLY and CDR2 FYNNEI. The CDR3 DNA sequence: TGTGCCAGCAGTCAGACAATAGTGAATTCACCCCTCCACTTT. Translated: CASSQTIVNSPLHF.